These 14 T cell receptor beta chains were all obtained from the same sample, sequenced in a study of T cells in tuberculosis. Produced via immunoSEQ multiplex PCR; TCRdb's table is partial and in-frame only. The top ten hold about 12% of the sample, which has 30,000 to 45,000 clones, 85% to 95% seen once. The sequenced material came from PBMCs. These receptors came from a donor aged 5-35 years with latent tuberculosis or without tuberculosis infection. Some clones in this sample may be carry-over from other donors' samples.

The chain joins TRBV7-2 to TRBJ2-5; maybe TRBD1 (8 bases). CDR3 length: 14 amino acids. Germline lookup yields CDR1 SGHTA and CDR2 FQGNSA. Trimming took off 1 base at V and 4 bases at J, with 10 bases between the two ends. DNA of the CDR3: TGTGCCAGCAGCTTAGACAGGGGGGGAGAGACCCAGTACTTC. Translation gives CASSLDRGGETQYF.

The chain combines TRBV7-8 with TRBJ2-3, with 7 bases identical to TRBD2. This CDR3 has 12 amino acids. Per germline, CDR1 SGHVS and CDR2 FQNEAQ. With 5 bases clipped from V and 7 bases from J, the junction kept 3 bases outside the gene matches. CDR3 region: CASSPGGYTQYF. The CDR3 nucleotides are TGTGCCAGCAGCCCGGGGGGTTATACGCAGTATTTT.

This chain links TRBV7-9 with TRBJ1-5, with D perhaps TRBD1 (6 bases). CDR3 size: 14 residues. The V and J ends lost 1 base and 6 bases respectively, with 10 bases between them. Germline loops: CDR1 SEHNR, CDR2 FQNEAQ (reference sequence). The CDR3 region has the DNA TGTGCCAGCAGCTTAGAAGGACAGAGTCAGCCCCAGCATTTT. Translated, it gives CASSLEGQSQPQHF.

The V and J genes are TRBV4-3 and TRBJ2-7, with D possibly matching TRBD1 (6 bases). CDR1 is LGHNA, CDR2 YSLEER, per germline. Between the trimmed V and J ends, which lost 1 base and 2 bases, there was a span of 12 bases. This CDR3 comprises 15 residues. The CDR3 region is CASSQGRGWAYEQYF. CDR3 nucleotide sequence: TGCGCCAGCAGCCAAGGCAGGGGCTGGGCCTACGAGCAGTACTTC.

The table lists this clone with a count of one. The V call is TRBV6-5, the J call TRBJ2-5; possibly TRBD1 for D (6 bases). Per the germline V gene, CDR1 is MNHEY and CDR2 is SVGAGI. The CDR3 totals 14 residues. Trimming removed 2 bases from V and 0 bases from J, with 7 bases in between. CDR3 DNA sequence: TGTGCCAGCAGTTACGGACAGCACCAAGAGACCCAGTACTTC. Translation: CASSYGQHQETQYF.

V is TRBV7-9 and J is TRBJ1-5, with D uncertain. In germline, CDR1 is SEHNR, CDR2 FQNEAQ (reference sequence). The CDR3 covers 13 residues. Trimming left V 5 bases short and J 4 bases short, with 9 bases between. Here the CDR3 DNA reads TGTGCCAGCAGCAAAGAGGGTAATCAGCCCCAGCATTTT. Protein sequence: CASSKEGNQPQHF.

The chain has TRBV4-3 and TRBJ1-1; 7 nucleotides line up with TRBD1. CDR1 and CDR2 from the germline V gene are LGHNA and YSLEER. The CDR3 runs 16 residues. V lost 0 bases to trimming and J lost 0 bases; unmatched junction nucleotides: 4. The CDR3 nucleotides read TGCGCCAGCAGCCAAGAGGGGGGACAGATGAACACTGAAGCTTTCTTT. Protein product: CASSQEGGQMNTEAFF.

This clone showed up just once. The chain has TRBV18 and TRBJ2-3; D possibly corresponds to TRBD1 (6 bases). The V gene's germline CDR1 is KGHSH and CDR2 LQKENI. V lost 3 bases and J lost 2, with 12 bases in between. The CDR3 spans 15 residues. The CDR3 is CASSPQGHITDTQYF. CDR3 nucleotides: TGTGCCAGCTCACCCCAGGGACACATCACAGATACGCAGTATTTT.

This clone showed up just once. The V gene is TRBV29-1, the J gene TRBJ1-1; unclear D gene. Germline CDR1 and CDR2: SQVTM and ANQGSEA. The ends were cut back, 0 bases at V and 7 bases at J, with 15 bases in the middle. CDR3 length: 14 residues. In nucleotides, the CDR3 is TGCAGCGTTGAAGATCGAGAGATGAATGGTGAAGCTTTCTTT. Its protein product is CSVEDREMNGEAFF.

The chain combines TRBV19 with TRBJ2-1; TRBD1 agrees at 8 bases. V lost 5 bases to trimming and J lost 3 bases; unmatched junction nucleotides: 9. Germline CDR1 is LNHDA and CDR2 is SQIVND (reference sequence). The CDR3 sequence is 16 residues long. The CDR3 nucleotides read TGTGCCAGTAGTGCTTCGACAGGGGTGGACTACAATGAGCAGTTCTTC. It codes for CASSASTGVDYNEQFF.

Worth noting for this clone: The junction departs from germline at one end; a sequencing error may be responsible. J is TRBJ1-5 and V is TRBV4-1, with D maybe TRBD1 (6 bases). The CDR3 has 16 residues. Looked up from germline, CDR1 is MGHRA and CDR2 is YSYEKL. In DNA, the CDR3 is TGCGCCAGCAGCCAAGATGTGACAGGAGACAATCAACCCCAGCATTTT. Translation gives CASSQDVTGDNQPQHF.

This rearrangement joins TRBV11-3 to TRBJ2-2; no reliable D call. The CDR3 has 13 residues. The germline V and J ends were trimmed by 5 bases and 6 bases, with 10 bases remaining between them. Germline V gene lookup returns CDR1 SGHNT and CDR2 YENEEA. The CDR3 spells CASSTHRAGELFF. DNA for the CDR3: TGTGCCAGCAGCACGCATAGAGCCGGGGAGCTGTTTTTT.

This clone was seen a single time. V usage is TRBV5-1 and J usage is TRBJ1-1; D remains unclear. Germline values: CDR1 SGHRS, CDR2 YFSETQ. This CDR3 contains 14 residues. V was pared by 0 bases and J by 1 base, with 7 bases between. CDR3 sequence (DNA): TGCGCCAGCAGCTTGGTCGGAGAGAACACTGAAGCTTTCTTT. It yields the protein CASSLVGENTEAFF.

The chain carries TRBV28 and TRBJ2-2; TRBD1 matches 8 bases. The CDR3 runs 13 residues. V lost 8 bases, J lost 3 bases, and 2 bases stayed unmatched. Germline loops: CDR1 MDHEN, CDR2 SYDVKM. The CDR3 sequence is CASLQGDTGELFF. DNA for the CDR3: TGTGCCAGCCTACAGGGGGACACCGGGGAGCTGTTTTTT.